The 17 T cell receptor beta chains listed next were all sequenced from one sample in a study of cytomegalovirus exposure and HLA in healthy donors. Primers: 60 Vbeta forward and 13 Jbeta reverse. Assay used: immunoSEQ multiplex PCR; TCRdb lists only in-frame clones, some missing. The profile shows just over 150,000 clones, about three quarters of them singletons. Sequencing used PBMCs. The source of these receptors is a female donor in good health and CMV-seronegative.

This clone was observed a handful of times. The rearrangement links TRBV7-2 to TRBJ1-1; the D gene is possibly TRBD1 (6 bases). The CDR3 has 17 residues. CDR1 is SGHTA, CDR2 FQGNSA, per germline. Trimming took off 6 bases at V and 0 bases at J, with 20 bases between the two ends. CDR3 sequence: CASSPNHRAQLNTEAFF. DNA of the CDR3: TGTGCCAGCAGTCCAAACCACAGGGCCCAATTGAACACTGAAGCTTTCTTT.

Notes on this clone: Other nucleotide sequences in the sample specify the same CDR3. This sequence joins TRBV9 and TRBJ2-2; possibly TRBD1 for D (5 bases). Trimming left V 0 bases short and J 1 base short, with 7 bases between. The CDR3 loop spans 15 amino acids. Germline V gives CDR1 SGDLS, CDR2 YYNGEE. CDR3 in amino acids: CASSVATGNTGELFF. CDR3 DNA sequence: TGTGCCAGCAGCGTAGCTACAGGGAACACCGGGGAGCTGTTTTTT.

This clone was observed a single time. The V and J genes are TRBV30 and TRBJ2-7; 8 positions match TRBD1. Germline V CDR1 and CDR2: GTSNPN, SVGIG (reference sequence). The junction had 1 base not matched to a gene; V was cut back by 3 bases and J by 6 bases. The CDR3 runs to 11 residues. The CDR3 loop is CAWRTGVEQYF. CDR3 sequence (DNA): TGTGCCTGGAGGACAGGGGTCGAGCAGTACTTC.

This chain uses TRBV6-6 with TRBJ2-1; tentatively, D is TRBD1 (6 bases). The V gene lost 7 bases and the J gene lost 7 bases, with 23 bases spanning the gap. This CDR3 is 16 amino acids long. CDR1 MNHNY and CDR2 SVGAGI come from the germline V gene (reference sequence). CDR3 bases: TGTGCCAGCACCGACATGGGCAGGGGAGCAGGGAATGAGCAGTTCTTC. Protein sequence: CASTDMGRGAGNEQFF.

The rearrangement joins TRBV5-4 to TRBJ1-2; 8 bases are shared with TRBD1. V dropped 3 bases and J dropped 6; count of bases not matched to a gene: 13. The CDR3 consists of 16 residues. Germline CDR1 and CDR2: SGHNT and YYREEE (reference sequence). For the CDR3, the DNA is TGTGCCAGCAGCTCGGGGACAGGACGTCTGCGGGATGGCTACACCTTC. This gives the protein CASSSGTGRLRDGYTF.

This clone was found a few times. The chain has TRBV10-3 and TRBJ2-5; 10 nucleotides match TRBD2. Germline V gene lookup returns CDR1 ENHRY and CDR2 SYGVKD. The V gene end was trimmed by 4 bases and the J gene end by 1 base; junction bases not matched to a gene: 6. The CDR3 contains 16 residues. As DNA, the CDR3 is TGTGCCATCAGTGGTGAGCGGGGGGGAGCCCAAGAGACCCAGTACTTC. It yields the protein CAISGERGGAQETQYF.

The chain links TRBV11-2 to TRBJ2-7; the D is unclear. The CDR3 has 11 residues. V dropped 4 bases and J dropped 3 bases, with 4 bases sitting between them. The germline gives CDR1 SGHAT, CDR2 FQNNGV. The CDR3 reads CASSSFYEQYF. The CDR3 bases are TGTGCCAGCAGCTCCTTCTACGAGCAGTACTTC.

J is TRBJ2-1 and V is TRBV21-1; the table calls TRBD1, which could not be checked here. TRBV21-1 is recorded as a pseudogene. CDR3 length: 13 amino acids. CDR3 DNA: TGTGCCAGCAGCAGATGGGGGCTGGGGGAGCAGTTCTTC. It is translated as CASSRWGLGEQFF.

The rearrangement links TRBV7-9 to TRBJ2-7; 7 bases are a match to TRBD1. Germline CDR1 is SEHNR and CDR2 is FQNEAQ (reference sequence). V trimming: 6 bases; J trimming: 5 bases; junction bases outside the gene matches: 10. The length of the CDR3 is 14 residues. CDR3 bases: TGTGCCAGCAGTTCTCCGACAGGGCGGAACGAGCAGTACTTC. Translating gives CASSSPTGRNEQYF.

The genes are TRBV5-5 and TRBJ2-7; TRBD2 might be the D (5 bases). The V gene's germline CDR1 is SGHKS and CDR2 YYEKEE (reference sequence). The V and J ends lost 1 base and 7 bases respectively, with 21 bases between them. The CDR3 length is 16 residues. CDR3 bases: TGTGCCAGCAGCTTGTATGGAGGCGGAATAGTAGGGGAGCAGTACTTC. This sequence encodes CASSLYGGGIVGEQYF.

This clone was observed a few times. This CDR3 is CASSFFSSTDTQYF. CDR3 DNA: TGTGCCAGCAGCTTCTTTAGTAGCACAGATACGCAGTATTTT. The rearrangement uses TRBV7-8 and TRBJ2-3, with unresolved D. This CDR3 contains 14 residues. Trimming cost V 3 bases and J 0 bases, with 7 bases left between them. Germline CDR1 reads SGHVS; CDR2 reads FQNEAQ.

The chain employs TRBV30 and TRBJ1-2; the D gene is possibly TRBD1 (6 bases). The germline V gene encodes CDR1 GTSNPN and CDR2 SVGIG (reference sequence). Trimming took 2 bases from V and 8 from J, leaving 12 bases between them. The CDR3 totals 12 residues. The CDR3 is CAWSTGFRGYTF. The DNA for the CDR3 is TGTGCCTGGAGTACAGGGTTCAGGGGCTACACCTTC.

The chain is built from TRBV4-1 and TRBJ2-1; D remains ambiguous. The CDR3 has 13 amino acids. Between the trimmed V and J ends, which lost 3 bases and 7 bases, there was a span of 10 bases. Germline values: CDR1 MGHRA, CDR2 YSYEKL. CDR3 coding DNA: TGCGCCAGCAGCCAGGTGAACGGGAATGAGCAGTTCTTC. It yields the protein CASSQVNGNEQFF.

This clone was counted a single time. The chain has TRBV19 and TRBJ1-1, with D unclear. The CDR3 has 12 amino acids. Germline V gives CDR1 LNHDA, CDR2 SQIVND (reference sequence). V lost 0 bases, J lost 7 bases, and 6 bases lay in between. CDR3 sequence: CASSIEGGEAFF. As DNA, the CDR3 is TGTGCCAGTAGTATAGAAGGCGGTGAAGCTTTCTTT.

The chain employs TRBV7-8 and TRBJ2-1; D gene ambiguous. This CDR3 contains 12 residues. V was shortened by 1 base and J by 7 bases, with 5 bases between the two germline ends. Germline V CDR1 and CDR2: SGHVS, FQNEAQ. CDR3 loop: CASSLDRNEQFF. The CDR3 nucleotides read TGTGCCAGCAGCTTAGACCGGAATGAGCAGTTCTTC.

The chain couples TRBV10-3 to TRBJ1-1; 8 nucleotides align to TRBD1. The CDR3 runs to 14 residues. After removal of 3 bases from V and 1 base from J, the junction contained 1 base not matched to a gene. The V gene's germline CDR1 is ENHRY and CDR2 SYGVKD. The DNA for the CDR3 is TGTGCCATCAGTGAAGACAGGGGGAACACTGAAGCTTTCTTT. This sequence encodes CAISEDRGNTEAFF.

This clone was observed a few times. The chain joins TRBV19 to TRBJ1-5; tentative D call: TRBD1 (6 bases). This CDR3 has 13 residues. The V end lost 9 bases, the J end lost 5 bases, and 14 bases lay between the germline ends. Germline CDR1 reads LNHDA; CDR2 reads SQIVND (reference sequence). Written as DNA, the CDR3 is TGTGCCAGCTCGGACAGCCTCCATCAGCCCCAGCATTTT. Translating it yields CASSDSLHQPQHF.